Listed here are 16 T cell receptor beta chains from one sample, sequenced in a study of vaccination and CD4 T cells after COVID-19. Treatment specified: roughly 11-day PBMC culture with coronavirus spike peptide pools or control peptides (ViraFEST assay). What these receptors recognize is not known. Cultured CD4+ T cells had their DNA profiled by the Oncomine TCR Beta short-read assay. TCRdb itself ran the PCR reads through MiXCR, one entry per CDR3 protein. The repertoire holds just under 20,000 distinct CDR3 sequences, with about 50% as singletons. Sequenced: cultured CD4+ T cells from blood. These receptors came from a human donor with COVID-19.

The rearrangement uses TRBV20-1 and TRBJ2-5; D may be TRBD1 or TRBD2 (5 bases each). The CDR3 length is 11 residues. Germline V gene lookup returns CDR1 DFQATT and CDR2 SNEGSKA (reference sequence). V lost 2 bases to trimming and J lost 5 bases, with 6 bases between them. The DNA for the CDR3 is TGCAGTGCTAGATGGGGGGAGACCCAGTACTTC. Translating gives CSARWGETQYF.

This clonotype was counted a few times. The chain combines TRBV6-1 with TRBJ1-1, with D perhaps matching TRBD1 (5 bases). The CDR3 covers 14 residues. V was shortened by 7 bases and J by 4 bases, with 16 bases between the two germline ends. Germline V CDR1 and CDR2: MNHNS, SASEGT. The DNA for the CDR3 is TGTGCCAGCACATTCAGGCAGGGAGGCACTGAAGCTTTCTTT. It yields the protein CASTFRQGGTEAFF.

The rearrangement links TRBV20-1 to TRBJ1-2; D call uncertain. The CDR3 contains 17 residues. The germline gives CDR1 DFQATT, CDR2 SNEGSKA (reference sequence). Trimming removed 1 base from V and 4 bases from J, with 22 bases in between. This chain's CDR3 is CSARADSTDPGRYGYTF. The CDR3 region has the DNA TGCAGTGCTAGAGCTGACTCAACGGACCCCGGGCGCTATGGCTACACCTTC.

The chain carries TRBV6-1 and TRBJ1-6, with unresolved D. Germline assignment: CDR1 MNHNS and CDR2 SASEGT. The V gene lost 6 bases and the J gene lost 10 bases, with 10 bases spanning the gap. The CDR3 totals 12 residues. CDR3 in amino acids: CASRQPGSPLHF. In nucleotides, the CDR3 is TGTGCCAGCAGACAGCCTGGGTCACCCCTCCACTTT.

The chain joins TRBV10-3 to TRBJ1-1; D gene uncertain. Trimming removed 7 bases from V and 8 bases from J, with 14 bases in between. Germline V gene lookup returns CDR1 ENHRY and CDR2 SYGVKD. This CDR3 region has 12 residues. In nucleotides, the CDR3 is TGTGCCATCAAGACATACGACATGGAAGCTTTCTTT. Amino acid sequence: CAIKTYDMEAFF.

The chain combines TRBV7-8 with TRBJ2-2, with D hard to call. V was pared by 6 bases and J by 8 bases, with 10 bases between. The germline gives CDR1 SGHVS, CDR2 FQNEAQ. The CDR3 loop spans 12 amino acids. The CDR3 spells CASSRSAGELFF. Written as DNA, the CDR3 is TGTGCCAGCAGTAGAAGCGCTGGGGAGCTGTTTTTT.

DNA of the CDR3: TGTGCCACCAGCAGAGATCGAAGCTCCTACAATGAGCAGTTCTTC. Residues: CATSRDRSSYNEQFF. The chain carries TRBV15 and TRBJ2-1; D is ambiguous. The CDR3 covers 15 residues. CDR1 LNHNV and CDR2 YYDKDF come from the germline V gene (reference sequence). The germline V and J ends were trimmed by 0 bases and 0 bases, with 6 bases remaining between them. The full variable domain, in which reference TRBV15 and TRBJ2-1 provide the parts outside the CDR3, is DAMVIQNPRYQVTQFGKPVTLSCSQTLNHNVMYWYQQKSSQAPKLLFHYYDKDFNNEADTPDNFQSRRPNTSFCFLDIRSPGLGDTAMYLCATSRDRSSYNEQFFGPGTRLTVL.

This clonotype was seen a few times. CDR3 loop: CASRETEASNQPQHF. CDR3 sequence (DNA): TGTGCCAGCAGAGAGACAGAGGCTAGCAATCAGCCCCAGCATTTT. This chain uses TRBV2 with TRBJ1-5; perhaps TRBD1 as D (5 bases). This CDR3 is 15 amino acids long. V lost 6 bases to trimming and J lost 0 bases, with 12 bases between them. Germline V CDR1 and CDR2: SNHLY, FYNNEI. Drawing the rest from reference TRBV2 and TRBJ1-5, the complete variable domain is EPEVTQTPSHQVTQMGQEVILRCVPISNHLYFYWYRQILGQKVEFLVSFYNNEISEKSEIFDDQFSVERPDGSNFTLKIRSTKLEDSAMYFCASRETEASNQPQHFGDGTRLSIL.

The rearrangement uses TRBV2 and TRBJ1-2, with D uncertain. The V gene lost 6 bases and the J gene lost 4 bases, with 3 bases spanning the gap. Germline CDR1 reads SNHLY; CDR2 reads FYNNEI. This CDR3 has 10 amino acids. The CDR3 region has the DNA TGTGCCAGCAGGATCTATGGCTACACCTTC. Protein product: CASRIYGYTF.

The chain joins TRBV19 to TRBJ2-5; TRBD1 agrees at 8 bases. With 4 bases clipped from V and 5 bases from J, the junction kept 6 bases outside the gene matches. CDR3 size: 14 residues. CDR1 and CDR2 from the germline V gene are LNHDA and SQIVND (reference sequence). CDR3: CASSTDRAGETQYF. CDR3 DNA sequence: TGTGCCAGTAGTACGGACAGGGCCGGGGAGACCCAGTACTTC.

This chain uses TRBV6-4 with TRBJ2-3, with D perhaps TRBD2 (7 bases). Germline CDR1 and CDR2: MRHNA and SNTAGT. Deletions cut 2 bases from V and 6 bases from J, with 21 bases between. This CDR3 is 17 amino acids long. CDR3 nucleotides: TGTGCCAGCAGTGACCCTAAGGGGGGGGGGCGTTGGGATACGCAGTATTTT. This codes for CASSDPKGGGRWDTQYF.

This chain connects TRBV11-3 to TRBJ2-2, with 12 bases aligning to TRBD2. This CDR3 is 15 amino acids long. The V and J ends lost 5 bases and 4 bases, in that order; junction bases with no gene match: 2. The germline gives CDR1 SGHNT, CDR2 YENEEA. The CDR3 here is CASSTSGGFTGELFF. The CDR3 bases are TGTGCCAGCAGCACTAGCGGGGGGTTCACCGGGGAGCTGTTTTTT. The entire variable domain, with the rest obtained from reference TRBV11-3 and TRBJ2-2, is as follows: EAGVVQSPRYKIIEKKQPVAFWCNPISGHNTLYWYLQNLGQGPELLIRYENEEAVDDSQLPKDRFSAERLKGVDSTLKIQPAELGDSAVYLCASSTSGGFTGELFFGEGSRLTVL.

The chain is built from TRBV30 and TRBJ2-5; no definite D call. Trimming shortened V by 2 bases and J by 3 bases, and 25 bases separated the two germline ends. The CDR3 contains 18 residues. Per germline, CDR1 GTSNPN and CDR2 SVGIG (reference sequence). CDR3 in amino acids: CAWSPWVGTFKDEETQYF. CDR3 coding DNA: TGTGCCTGGAGTCCCTGGGTAGGCACATTTAAGGATGAAGAGACCCAGTACTTC.

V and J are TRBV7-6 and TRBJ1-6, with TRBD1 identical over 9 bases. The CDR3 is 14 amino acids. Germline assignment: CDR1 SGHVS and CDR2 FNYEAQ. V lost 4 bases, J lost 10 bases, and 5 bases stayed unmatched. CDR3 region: CASSSQGASSPLHF. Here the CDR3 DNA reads TGTGCCAGCAGCTCACAGGGGGCTAGCTCACCCCTCCACTTT.

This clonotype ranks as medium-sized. CDR3 nucleotides: TGTGCCAGCAGCTTGGCTCTGGGACAGGGGGTTGGAGGCTACACCTTC. This encodes CASSLALGQGVGGYTF. This chain joins TRBV5-6 and TRBJ1-2; 11 positions agree with TRBD1. The germline gives CDR1 SGHDT, CDR2 YYEEEE. V was clipped by 0 bases and J by 8 bases; unmatched bases: 9. CDR3 length equals 16 residues.

CDR3 nucleotides: TGTGCCAGCAGTTACGGGGCTCCCTATGGCTACACCTTC. This encodes CASSYGAPYGYTF. The J gene is TRBJ1-2, the V gene TRBV7-2, with D possibly being TRBD1 (5 bases). The CDR3 is made up of 13 amino acids. Germline values: CDR1 SGHTA, CDR2 FQGNSA. V lost 6 bases to trimming and J lost 4 bases, with 12 bases between them.